This T cell receptor (beta chain) was found in a study of identical twins. Study-wide results and caveats: Reduced insertions were recorded for abundant cord blood beta clonotypes, with no such pattern in memory repertoires.

The CDR3 has 14 residues. The V gene lost 4 bases and the J gene lost 2 bases, with 12 bases spanning the gap. Germline CDR1 reads LGHNA; CDR2 reads YSLEER. With template switching, a universal primer site was added, and the cDNA carried unique molecular identifiers. TCRdb reprocessed the 5' RACE reads via MiXCR and lists one record per CDR3 protein. In the table there are 150,000 or so distinct CDR3 sequences, 3.5% of which are singletons. This clonotype came up many times. Its antigen is not known. This clonotype was obtained from a man aged 18 to 30 in good health. Sequencing used memory T cells sorted from blood. The chain links TRBV4-3 to TRBJ2-7; D gene uncertain. The CDR3 nucleotides are TGCGCCAGCAGCCCCACCGCAACCGCCTACGAGCAGTACTTC. Its translation: CASSPTATAYEQYF.